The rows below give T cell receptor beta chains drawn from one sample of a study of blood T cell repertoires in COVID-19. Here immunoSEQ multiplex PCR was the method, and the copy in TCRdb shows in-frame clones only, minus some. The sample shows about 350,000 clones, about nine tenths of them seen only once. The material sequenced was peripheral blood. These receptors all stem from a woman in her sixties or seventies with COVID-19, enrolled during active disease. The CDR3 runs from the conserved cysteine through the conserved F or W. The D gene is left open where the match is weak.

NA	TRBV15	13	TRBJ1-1	TGTGCCACCAGCAGAGGAAGATGGGCAGAAGCTTTCTTT	CATSRGRWAEAFF
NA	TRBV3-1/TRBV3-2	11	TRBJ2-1	TGTGCCAGCAGGTTAGCCGGGGAGCAGTTCTTC	CASRLAGEQFF
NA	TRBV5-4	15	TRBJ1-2	TGTGCCAGCAGCTATCCAGACAGGACCTATTATGGCTACACCTTC	CASSYPDRTYYGYTF
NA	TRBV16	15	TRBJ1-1	TGTGCCAGCAGCCAAACAGGCCTGGGTTTTACTGAAGCTTTCTTT	CASSQTGLGFTEAFF
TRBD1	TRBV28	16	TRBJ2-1	TGTGCCAGCAGTTCTCCCGACAGGGGACGCCGCAATGAGCAGTTCTTC	CASSSPDRGRRNEQFF
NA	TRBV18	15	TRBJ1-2	TGTGCCAGCTCACCGGGCAGGCAGCGGAGCTATGGCTACACCTTC	CASSPGRQRSYGYTF
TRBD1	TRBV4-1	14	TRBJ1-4	TGCGCCAGCAGCCAAGACAGGGGGCGGTTAAAACTGTTTTTT	CASSQDRGRLKLFF
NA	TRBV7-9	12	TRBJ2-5	TGTGCCCTCGCGGGGCAGCCAGAGACCCAGTACTTC	CALAGQPETQYF
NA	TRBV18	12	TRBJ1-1	TGTGCCAGCTCACCACTTCAGGGTGTAGCTTTCTTT	CASSPLQGVAFF
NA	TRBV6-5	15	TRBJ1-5	TGTGCCAGCAGCCGACTGGGAGGGAGGGATCAGCCCCAGCATTTT	CASSRLGGRDQPQHF
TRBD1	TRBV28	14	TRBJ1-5	TGTGCCAGCAGCCCAGGGGGATGGGGTCAGCCCCAGCATTTT	CASSPGGWGQPQHF